The 31 T cell receptor beta chains below all came from one sample that was sequenced in a study of T cells after yellow fever vaccination. TCRdb independently ran MiXCR on the 5' RACE reads; one entry per CDR3 protein. The table shows 200,000 to 300,000 distinct CDR3 sequences, with approximately 3.8% occurring only once. The input for sequencing was PBMCs, taken 15 days after the yellow fever booster vaccination. Receptors originate from a man between 18 and 29 years old who received the YFV17D yellow fever vaccine.

At least ten counts were recorded for this clonotype. The chain joins TRBV15 to TRBJ2-1; no clear D. Germline assignment: CDR1 LNHNV and CDR2 YYDKDF (reference sequence). The CDR3 has 12 residues. Trimming cost V 1 base and J 9 bases, with 7 bases left between them. This CDR3 reads CATSRGSGEQFF. DNA for the CDR3: TGTGCCACCAGCAGAGGTTCGGGTGAGCAGTTCTTC.

The table lists this clonotype with many counts. The chain uses TRBV7-9 and TRBJ1-6; D not resolved. Germline CDR1 reads SEHNR; CDR2 reads FQNEAQ (reference sequence). The V end lost 8 bases, the J end lost 13 bases, and 15 bases lay between the germline ends. CDR3 length: 12 residues. The CDR3 loop reads CASGQTGNPLHF. DNA for the CDR3: TGTGCCAGCGGGCAGACGGGAAACCCCCTCCACTTT.

Ten or more counts support this clonotype. V and J are TRBV5-1 and TRBJ1-5; no firm D call. Trimming took 0 bases from V and 0 from J, leaving 10 bases between them. Germline CDR1 and CDR2: SGHRS and YFSETQ. The CDR3 is 16 amino acids. The CDR3 region is CASSLGADYSNQPQHF. The DNA for the CDR3 is TGCGCCAGCAGCTTGGGAGCGGATTATAGCAATCAGCCCCAGCATTTT. The entire variable domain, with the rest obtained from reference TRBV5-1 and TRBJ1-5, is as follows: KAGVTQTPRYLIKTRGQQVTLSCSPISGHRSVSWYQQTPGQGLQFLFEYFSETQRNKGNFPGRFSGRQFSNSRSEMNVSTLELGDSALYLCASSLGADYSNQPQHFGDGTRLSIL.

This clonotype was seen at least ten times. The rearrangement joins TRBV4-3 to TRBJ1-6; D is perhaps TRBD1 (6 bases). V was trimmed by 0 bases and J by 8 bases, leaving 23 bases between them. This CDR3 region has 19 residues. CDR1 is LGHNA and CDR2 is YSLEER in the germline V gene. The CDR3 sequence: CASSQDRFLGGVGDSPLHF. The CDR3 DNA is TGCGCCAGCAGCCAAGATAGGTTTTTGGGGGGCGTCGGTGATTCACCCCTCCACTTT.

This clonotype was recorded at least ten times. This rearrangement joins TRBV7-8 to TRBJ1-3; D perhaps matches TRBD1 (5 bases). Trimming stripped 0 bases from V and 2 bases from J, with 11 bases between. Germline CDR1 reads SGHVS; CDR2 reads FQNEAQ. This CDR3 contains 16 residues. The DNA for the CDR3 is TGTGCCAGCAGCTTAGCGATGGGACTTGCTGGAAACACCATATATTTT. This gives the protein CASSLAMGLAGNTIYF.

This clonotype came up many times. CDR3 sequence reads: CASSFDGEGEQFF. Written as DNA, the CDR3 is TGTGCCAGCAGTTTCGACGGAGAGGGTGAGCAGTTCTTC. The chain carries TRBV6-5 and TRBJ2-1; tentative D call: TRBD2 (5 bases). Germline V gene sequence: CDR1 MNHEY, CDR2 SVGAGI. This CDR3 contains 13 residues. V lost 4 bases and J 9 bases, leaving 13 bases between the germline ends.

The sample holds many counts of this clonotype. J is TRBJ2-2 and V is TRBV7-6; the match to TRBD1 covers 12 bases. Germline V gene lookup returns CDR1 SGHVS and CDR2 FNYEAQ. The CDR3 is 14 residues long. Unmatched junction bases numbered 3, after V lost 7 bases and J lost 6 bases. The CDR3 DNA is TGTGCCAGCACCGGGACAGGGGGCCCCGGGGAGCTGTTTTTT. This translates into CASTGTGGPGELFF.

This clonotype was seen repeatedly, ten times or more. CDR3 in DNA: TGTGCCAGCAGCCCTGGGGGGAGCTATGGCTACACCTTC. Encoded protein: CASSPGGSYGYTF. The rearrangement links TRBV4-2 to TRBJ1-2; D might be TRBD1 (5 bases). V was trimmed by 4 bases and J by 4 bases, leaving 10 bases between them. Germline CDR1 LGHNA, CDR2 YNFKEQ. The CDR3 loop spans 13 amino acids.

This clonotype was seen many times. The V and J genes are TRBV6-5 and TRBJ1-2; D unresolved. The germline CDR1 and CDR2 sequences are MNHEY and SVGAGI. This CDR3 is 13 amino acids long. V dropped 7 bases and J dropped 10 bases, with 19 bases sitting between them. The CDR3, as DNA: TGTGCCAGCAAAGGCCGAAGCCCTATTGACTACACCTTC. Residues: CASKGRSPIDYTF.

This clonotype occurred many times. The chain carries TRBV6-6 and TRBJ1-4, with D maybe TRBD1 (6 bases). Between the trimmed V and J ends, which lost 4 bases and 8 bases, there was a span of 11 bases. CDR3 length: 13 amino acids. Germline loops: CDR1 MNHNY, CDR2 SVGAGI (reference sequence). CDR3 coding DNA: TGTGCCAGCAGTTTGGGGGGCGGAGAAAAACTGTTTTTT. This translates into CASSLGGGEKLFF.

This clonotype was recorded many times. This chain joins TRBV4-2 and TRBJ2-1; 11 nucleotides align to TRBD2. Unmatched junction bases numbered 9, after V lost 0 bases and J lost 11 bases. The CDR3 runs 16 residues. The germline gives CDR1 LGHNA, CDR2 YNFKEQ. The CDR3 spells CASSQEVAGGALQQFF. The DNA of the CDR3 is TGTGCCAGCAGCCAAGAGGTAGCGGGGGGGGCCTTACAGCAGTTCTTC.

The V call is TRBV12-3 or TRBV12-4, the J call TRBJ2-3; TRBD1 matches at 10 bases. There are 13 residues in the CDR3. The V gene end was trimmed by 11 bases and the J gene end by 5 bases; junction bases not matched to a gene: 7. CDR3 loop: CAVGQGVEDTQYF. CDR3 in DNA: TGTGCCGTTGGACAGGGGGTAGAAGATACGCAGTATTTT.

This clonotype was recorded a few times. Its ends do not fully match the called genes, so a read error is possible. V gene TRBV4-2 combines with J gene TRBJ1-6, with TRBD1 as a possible D gene (5 bases). The length of the CDR3 is 15 residues. Per the germline V gene, CDR1 is LGHNA and CDR2 is YNFKEQ. In DNA form, the CDR3 reads TGTGCCAGCTGCCAAGAATCCGGGGGAAGTTCACCCCTCCACTTT. It encodes CASCQESGGSSPLHF.

V is TRBV11-2 and J is TRBJ1-3; D is uncertain. The CDR3 totals 13 residues. V lost 1 base to trimming and J lost 4 bases, with 5 bases between them. Germline CDR1 SGHAT, CDR2 FQNNGV. CDR3 amino acids: CASSLAAGNTIYF. CDR3 nucleotide sequence: TGTGCCAGCAGCTTAGCAGCCGGAAACACCATATATTTT.

This clonotype was detected many times. The chain links TRBV28 to TRBJ2-5, with TRBD2 as a possible D gene (6 bases). The CDR3 sequence is 14 residues long. Germline loops: CDR1 MDHEN, CDR2 SYDVKM. The V end lost 3 bases, the J end lost 5 bases, and 13 bases lay between the germline ends. CDR3 in DNA: TGTGCCAGCAGTTTTAGACAACGGGAGGAGACCCAGTACTTC. It specifies CASSFRQREETQYF.

This clonotype has a count of ten or more. The V gene is TRBV10-3, the J gene TRBJ1-5; D call uncertain. Germline values: CDR1 ENHRY, CDR2 SYGVKD. This CDR3 comprises 13 residues. With 4 bases removed from V and 4 bases from J, the gap between germline ends came to 8 bases. The CDR3 loop reads CAISVGENQPQHF. CDR3 nucleotides: TGTGCCATCAGTGTCGGGGAGAATCAGCCCCAGCATTTT.

This clonotype was seen repeatedly, ten times or more. The V gene is TRBV20-1, the J gene TRBJ1-5; D remains unclear. Trimming shortened V by 3 bases and J by 3 bases, and 24 bases separated the two germline ends. Per the germline V gene, CDR1 is DFQATT and CDR2 is SNEGSKA (reference sequence). This CDR3 has 18 residues. The chain's CDR3 is CSARAFVDGTLVNQPQHF. CDR3 DNA sequence: TGCAGTGCTAGGGCGTTTGTCGATGGCACTTTGGTCAATCAGCCCCAGCATTTT.

This clonotype was observed many times. This sequence joins TRBV20-1 and TRBJ2-3; 12 bases are shared with TRBD2. CDR1 and CDR2 from the germline V gene are DFQATT and SNEGSKA (reference sequence). V shed 0 bases and J 3 bases; nucleotides not matched to a gene: 13. The CDR3 runs to 19 residues. CDR3 bases: TGCAGTGCTAGAGAGACTAGCGGGGGTGCTCGGGCAGGAACAGATACGCAGTATTTT. It yields the protein CSARETSGGARAGTDTQYF.

This clonotype was seen repeatedly, ten times or more. The CDR3 DNA reads TGTGCCAGCAGTGAAGCGCTTCTTTTGGGGCCGTTCTACGAGCAGTACTTC. It specifies CASSEALLLGPFYEQYF. The chain combines TRBV2 with TRBJ2-7; TRBD1 might be the D (5 bases). CDR3 length: 17 amino acids. Germline V gives CDR1 SNHLY, CDR2 FYNNEI. The V end lost 0 bases, the J end lost 3 bases, and 18 bases lay between the germline ends.

This clonotype was picked up many times. CDR3 bases: TGTGCCTGGAGTGCACAGGGCGATCAGCCCCAGCATTTT. It translates to CAWSAQGDQPQHF. The genes are TRBV30 and TRBJ1-5; D might be TRBD1 (6 bases). Trimming removed 1 base at V and 5 bases at J, with 9 bases between. CDR3 length: 13 residues. The V gene's germline CDR1 is GTSNPN and CDR2 SVGIG (reference sequence). Filled out from reference TRBV30 and TRBJ1-5, the complete variable domain reads SQTIHQWPATLVQPVGSPLSLECTVEGTSNPNLYWYRQAAGRGLQLLFYSVGIGQISSEVPQNLSASRPQDRQFILSSKKLLLSDSGFYLCAWSAQGDQPQHFGDGTRLSIL.

This clonotype has a count of ten or more. The chain combines TRBV7-2 with TRBJ1-2, with D possibly matching TRBD1 (5 bases). This CDR3 is built from 14 residues. V shed 5 bases and J shed 0 bases, with 10 bases lying between them. Germline V gives CDR1 SGHTA, CDR2 FQGNSA. This CDR3 is CASSRQTANYGYTF. The DNA for the CDR3 is TGTGCCAGCAGCCGACAGACAGCTAACTATGGCTACACCTTC.

This clonotype was recorded at least ten times. V usage is TRBV20-1 and J usage is TRBJ1-6; maybe TRBD1 (6 bases). Germline V gene sequence: CDR1 DFQATT, CDR2 SNEGSKA (reference sequence). Trimming pared 0 bases from V and 5 bases from J, leaving 8 bases between. The CDR3 runs to 14 residues. CDR3 protein: CSARDRTDNSPLHF. CDR3 nucleotides: TGCAGTGCTAGAGACCGGACAGATAATTCACCCCTCCACTTT.

In this sample, this clonotype turned up many times. V usage is TRBV7-8 and J usage is TRBJ2-5; D uncertain. Trimming removed 5 bases at V and 5 bases at J, with 9 bases between. Germline loops: CDR1 SGHVS, CDR2 FQNEAQ. CDR3 length: 12 residues. Here the CDR3 DNA reads TGTGCCAGCAGCCCCTTGGCGGAGACCCAGTACTTC. Amino acid sequence: CASSPLAETQYF.

On this clonotype itself: A much bigger clone sits one base away, suggesting this may be a read error. The chain has TRBV28 and TRBJ2-7; 11 bases match TRBD1. This CDR3 comprises 15 residues. Germline lookup yields CDR1 MDHEN and CDR2 SYDVKM. The CDR3 is CASREDRGLSFEQYF. CDR3 DNA: TGTGCCAGCAGGGAGGACAGGGGGCTCTCCTTCGAGCAGTACTTC. Complete variable domain (other parts from reference TRBV28 and TRBJ2-7): DVKVTQSSRYLVKRTGEKVFLECVQDMDHENMFWYRQDPGLGLRLIYFSYDVKMKEKGDIPEGYSVSREKKERFSLILESASTNQTSMYLCASREDRGLSFEQYFGPGTRLTVT.

This clonotype was detected ten times or more. The rearrangement joins TRBV7-9 to TRBJ2-5; tentatively, D is TRBD1 (5 bases). The CDR3 contains 13 residues. Germline CDR1 reads SEHNR; CDR2 reads FQNEAQ (reference sequence). Trimming shortened V by 8 bases and J by 1 base, and 11 bases separated the two germline ends. The CDR3 here is CASSRVPQETQYF. CDR3 sequence (DNA): TGTGCCAGCTCCAGGGTGCCCCAAGAGACCCAGTACTTC.

On this clonotype: This may stem from a read error, because a much larger clone lies one nucleotide away. V is TRBV4-3 and J is TRBJ2-2; D is perhaps TRBD2 (6 bases). The ends were cut back, 0 bases at V and 7 bases at J, with 9 bases in the middle. Germline CDR1 is LGHNA and CDR2 is YSLEER. The CDR3 length is 14 residues. The CDR3 nucleotides are TGCGCCAGCAGCCAAGAGGCGGGGTTCGGGGAGCTGTTTTTT. Residues: CASSQEAGFGELFF.

This clonotype was found a few times. The rearrangement links TRBV4-3 to TRBJ2-1; D may match TRBD1 or TRBD2 (5 bases each). CDR1 is LGHNA, CDR2 YSLEER, per germline. The germline V and J ends were trimmed by 4 bases and 7 bases, with 23 bases remaining between them. CDR3 length: 17 residues. CDR3 coding DNA: TGCGCCAGCAGCCCAGTAACGGGACCAACTATAGGAAATGAGCAGTTCTTC. Translation gives CASSPVTGPTIGNEQFF.

This clonotype was seen at least ten times. This chain joins TRBV5-1 and TRBJ2-2, with D perhaps assigned TRBD1 or TRBD2 (6 bases each). Germline values: CDR1 SGHRS, CDR2 YFSETQ. There are 14 residues in the CDR3. With 0 bases removed from V and 7 bases from J, the gap between germline ends came to 10 bases. The CDR3 region has the DNA TGCGCCAGCAGCTTGGCCGGGGGCGGCGGGGAGCTGTTTTTT. Translating it yields CASSLAGGGGELFF.

This clonotype was detected many times. This chain uses TRBV6-6 with TRBJ1-2, with D uncertain. This CDR3 is built from 12 residues. Germline CDR1 and CDR2: MNHNY and SVGAGI (reference sequence). Trimming stripped 11 bases from V and 3 bases from J, with 13 bases between. The CDR3 is CAVGALDYGYTF. The CDR3 DNA sequence: TGTGCCGTGGGTGCCCTCGACTATGGCTACACCTTC.

Ten or more counts support this clonotype. This chain uses TRBV19 with TRBJ1-5, with D possibly being TRBD1 (6 bases). Germline CDR1 reads LNHDA; CDR2 reads SQIVND (reference sequence). The CDR3 has 12 residues. The V end lost 10 bases, the J end lost 2 bases, and 9 bases lay between the germline ends. The CDR3 DNA follows: TGTGCCACTCGGACAGGCAATCAGCCCCAGCATTTT. It specifies CATRTGNQPQHF.

This clonotype has ten or more counts. This sequence joins TRBV5-1 and TRBJ2-3; 8 nucleotides match TRBD2. Germline V CDR1 and CDR2: SGHRS, YFSETQ. This CDR3 is 14 amino acids long. Unmatched junction bases numbered 2, after V lost 4 bases and J lost 1 base. CDR3 region: CASSTGLGTDTQYF. CDR3 DNA sequence: TGCGCCAGCAGCACGGGACTAGGCACAGATACGCAGTATTTT. Variable domain in full (rest from reference TRBV5-1 and TRBJ2-3): KAGVTQTPRYLIKTRGQQVTLSCSPISGHRSVSWYQQTPGQGLQFLFEYFSETQRNKGNFPGRFSGRQFSNSRSEMNVSTLELGDSALYLCASSTGLGTDTQYFGPGTRLTVL.